This entry lists 26 T cell receptor beta chains sequenced from one sample in a study of OX40 agonist ivuxolimab in advanced cancers. Libraries were prepared by immunoSEQ multiplex PCR; TCRdb keeps only in-frame clonotypes and omits some of them. The profile shows 45,000 to 55,000 clones, roughly 85% of them singletons. Here the sequenced sample was CD4+ or CD8+ T cells sorted from blood, taken in a trial of the OX40 agonist ivuxolimab. These TCRs come from an adult with an advanced solid tumor such as melanoma, head and neck, liver or kidney cancer.

The chain combines TRBV5-4 with TRBJ2-2; D gene uncertain. Germline V gene data show CDR1 as SGHNT and CDR2 as YYREEE (reference sequence). The CDR3 contains 14 residues. Trimming took off 0 bases at V and 1 base at J, with 4 bases between the two ends. CDR3 region: CASSLERNTGELFF. In nucleotides, the CDR3 is TGTGCCAGCAGCTTGGAGAGGAACACCGGGGAGCTGTTTTTT.

The rearrangement links TRBV18 to TRBJ2-2; no clear D gene. Germline CDR1 reads KGHSH; CDR2 reads LQKENI. V lost 3 bases and J lost 7, with 9 bases in between. This CDR3 is built from 13 residues. DNA of the CDR3: TGTGCCAGCTCACCGAATCCCTACGGGGAGCTGTTTTTT. Translation gives CASSPNPYGELFF.

The J gene is TRBJ1-2, the V gene TRBV9; D is perhaps TRBD1 (5 bases). This CDR3 contains 14 residues. V lost 0 bases to trimming and J lost 7 bases, with 13 bases between them. Germline assignment: CDR1 SGDLS and CDR2 YYNGEE. The CDR3: CASSVDAGWSGYTF. The DNA of the CDR3 is TGTGCCAGCAGCGTAGATGCAGGGTGGAGTGGCTACACCTTC.

V is TRBV19 and J is TRBJ2-7, with 12 bases aligning to TRBD2. Germline CDR1 is LNHDA and CDR2 is SQIVND (reference sequence). J was trimmed by 0 bases and V by 6 bases; bases with no gene match: 0. CDR3 length equals 14 residues. The CDR3 loop reads CASRTSGSSYEQYF. In DNA, the CDR3 is TGTGCCAGTAGGACTAGCGGGAGCTCCTACGAGCAGTACTTC.

This clone was seen a few times. The rearrangement joins TRBV30 to TRBJ1-1; D possibly corresponds to TRBD1 (5 bases). Germline V gene data show CDR1 as GTSNPN and CDR2 as SVGIG (reference sequence). V lost 3 bases and J lost 4, with 15 bases in between. The CDR3 runs 14 residues. The CDR3: CAWRDHWGGTEAFF. The CDR3 bases are TGTGCCTGGAGGGACCACTGGGGGGGCACTGAAGCTTTCTTT. Based on the CDR3 plus reference TRBV30 and TRBJ1-1, the full variable domain is SQTIHQWPATLVQPVGSPLSLECTVEGTSNPNLYWYRQAAGRGLQLLFYSVGIGQISSEVPQNLSASRPQDRQFILSSKKLLLSDSGFYLCAWRDHWGGTEAFFGQGTRLTVV.

This rearrangement joins TRBV10-1 to TRBJ2-2, with 9 bases lining up with TRBD1. CDR3 length: 15 amino acids. J was trimmed by 6 bases and V by 6 bases; bases with no gene match: 8. The germline gives CDR1 WNHNN, CDR2 SYGVQD (reference sequence). CDR3 nucleotides: TGCGCCAGCAGAGAAGGGACAGGGATCTCCGGGGAGCTGTTTTTT. Amino acids: CASREGTGISGELFF.

V usage is TRBV27 and J usage is TRBJ2-1, with TRBD2 matching 14 bases. Looked up from germline, CDR1 is MNHEY and CDR2 is SMNVEV (reference sequence). The CDR3 runs to 16 residues. Trimming at V came to 5 bases and at J to 8 bases, leaving 8 bases not matched to a gene. The CDR3 nucleotides are TGTGCCAGCAGTCCCCGACTAGCGGGAGGGGCCCATGAGCAGTTCTTC. This translates into CASSPRLAGGAHEQFF.

This sequence joins TRBV5-4 and TRBJ2-1; D remains ambiguous. Trimming cost V 4 bases and J 3 bases, with 8 bases left between them. The CDR3 is made up of 13 amino acids. Germline CDR1 SGHNT, CDR2 YYREEE (reference sequence). The CDR3 nucleotides are TGTGCCAGCAGCCCACGTAACTACAATGAGCAGTTCTTC. This sequence encodes CASSPRNYNEQFF.

The chain uses TRBV7-2 and TRBJ1-1; D gene uncertain. Trimming removed 3 bases at V and 2 bases at J, with 10 bases between. Germline lookup yields CDR1 SGHTA and CDR2 FQGNSA. CDR3 length equals 14 residues. CDR3 region: CASSFRNSNTEAFF. The CDR3 DNA reads TGTGCCAGCAGCTTTAGGAACAGTAACACTGAAGCTTTCTTT.

The V gene is TRBV18, the J gene TRBJ2-3, with D perhaps TRBD1 or TRBD2 (5 bases each). The germline V and J ends were trimmed by 3 bases and 0 bases, with 16 bases remaining between them. This CDR3 spans 17 amino acids. CDR1 KGHSH and CDR2 LQKENI come from the germline V gene. The CDR3 nucleotides are TGTGCCAGCTCACCTTCCTCGGGGCAGGGAAGCACAGATACGCAGTATTTT. Encoded protein: CASSPSSGQGSTDTQYF.

The chain employs TRBV19 and TRBJ1-1; maybe TRBD1 (5 bases). The length of the CDR3 is 13 residues. V dropped 4 bases and J dropped 0 bases, with 6 bases sitting between them. Germline V gives CDR1 LNHDA, CDR2 SQIVND (reference sequence). As DNA, the CDR3 is TGTGCCAGTAGTACCAGGGTGAACACTGAAGCTTTCTTT. Translated: CASSTRVNTEAFF.

The chain carries TRBV2 and TRBJ1-2, with D unclear. CDR1 is SNHLY and CDR2 is FYNNEI in the germline V gene. V was clipped by 8 bases and J by 4 bases, with 8 bases between them. This CDR3 spans 11 amino acids. CDR3: CASGEGYGYTF. The DNA for the CDR3 is TGTGCCAGCGGCGAAGGCTATGGCTACACCTTC.

This clone was seen a single time. The gene calls are TRBV2 and TRBJ2-2; D is uncertain. Germline V gene data show CDR1 as SNHLY and CDR2 as FYNNEI. This CDR3 is 16 amino acids long. V was shortened by 3 bases and J by 5 bases, with 16 bases between the two germline ends. The CDR3 region is CASSEVGARATGELFF. The CDR3 bases are TGTGCCAGCAGTGAGGTGGGCGCTAGGGCGACCGGGGAGCTGTTTTTT.

The chain employs TRBV28 and TRBJ2-7; D remains ambiguous. Trimming removed 5 bases at V and 4 bases at J, with 12 bases between. Germline V CDR1 and CDR2: MDHEN, SYDVKM. The CDR3 extends over 13 amino acids. DNA for the CDR3: TGTGCCAGCAGTCTAGGCGGCCTTTACGAGCAGTACTTC. It encodes CASSLGGLYEQYF.

This clone is termed medium-sized (0.01 to 0.1%). This CDR3 is also generated by other DNA sequences in the sample. The rearrangement uses TRBV2 and TRBJ2-2; 9 positions agree with TRBD2. The CDR3 spans 17 residues. The germline V gene encodes CDR1 SNHLY and CDR2 FYNNEI. J gave up 3 bases and V 3 bases, and 8 bases lay outside the gene matches. The CDR3 DNA reads as TGTGCCAGCAGTGAGTTTGCTAGCGGGGCGGACACCGGGGAGCTGTTTTTT. Amino acids: CASSEFASGADTGELFF.

The gene calls are TRBV9 and TRBJ2-7; D is tentatively TRBD1 or TRBD2 (5 bases each). Germline V CDR1 and CDR2: SGDLS, YYNGEE. V dropped 3 bases and J dropped 2 bases, with 12 bases sitting between them. This CDR3 has 14 amino acids. Here the CDR3 DNA reads TGTGCCAGCAGCGGGGACCGGGTCCCCTACGAGCAGTACTTC. This encodes CASSGDRVPYEQYF.

The chain recombines TRBV19 with TRBJ2-1; TRBD1 matches 7 bases. Germline assignment: CDR1 LNHDA and CDR2 SQIVND (reference sequence). The CDR3 is 15 amino acids. V dropped 6 bases and J dropped 4; count of bases not matched to a gene: 9. CDR3 DNA sequence: TGTGCCAGTAGAACACAGGGGAAATCGTACAATGAGCAGTTCTTC. The encoded protein is CASRTQGKSYNEQFF.

The sample holds a few counts of this clone. The chain has TRBV6-1 and TRBJ1-1; D is possibly TRBD1 (5 bases). The V gene's germline CDR1 is MNHNS and CDR2 SASEGT. The germline V and J ends were trimmed by 7 bases and 0 bases, with 9 bases remaining between them. CDR3 length equals 13 residues. CDR3 amino acids: CASKQDVNTEAFF. The CDR3 coding sequence is TGTGCCAGCAAACAGGACGTGAACACTGAAGCTTTCTTT.

This chain links TRBV6-5 with TRBJ1-4, with unresolved D. With 6 bases removed from V and 4 bases from J, the gap between germline ends came to 15 bases. Germline CDR1 reads MNHEY; CDR2 reads SVGAGI. The CDR3 runs 15 residues. The CDR3 coding sequence is TGTGCCAGCAGCCCCCTGGCAGGACGTAATGAAAAACTGTTTTTT. It is translated as CASSPLAGRNEKLFF.

V is TRBV28 and J is TRBJ1-2; D remains unclear. The germline V gene encodes CDR1 MDHEN and CDR2 SYDVKM. V lost 5 bases to trimming and J lost 6 bases, with 10 bases between them. This CDR3 comprises 12 residues. In DNA form, the CDR3 reads TGTGCCAGCAGTCTCCAGCGTCATGGCTACACCTTC. This codes for CASSLQRHGYTF.

The rearrangement uses TRBV5-6 and TRBJ2-7, with D perhaps matching TRBD2 (5 bases). Trimming took 4 bases from V and 8 from J, leaving 13 bases between them. Germline assignment: CDR1 SGHDT and CDR2 YYEEEE. The CDR3 extends over 12 amino acids. DNA of the CDR3: TGTGCCAGCAGCGCCCGCGGGTATAAGCAGTACTTC. Translating it yields CASSARGYKQYF.

The V and J genes are TRBV12-5 and TRBJ2-1; D remains unclear. V was pared by 4 bases and J by 10 bases, with 8 bases between. CDR1 is LGHNT, CDR2 FRNRAP, per germline. This CDR3 region has 11 residues. The CDR3 region is CASGSQWEQFF. CDR3 DNA sequence: TGTGCTAGTGGTTCCCAGTGGGAGCAGTTCTTC.

The genes are TRBV15 and TRBJ1-4; 7 nucleotides align to TRBD1. Unmatched junction bases numbered 5, after V lost 3 bases and J lost 4 bases. The CDR3 sequence is 15 residues long. Looked up from germline, CDR1 is LNHNV and CDR2 is YYDKDF (reference sequence). The CDR3, as DNA: TGTGCCACCAGCAGGGGGACAGCAATTAATGAAAAACTGTTTTTT. Translated, it gives CATSRGTAINEKLFF. The whole variable domain, remainder taken from reference TRBV15 and TRBJ1-4, is DAMVIQNPRYQVTQFGKPVTLSCSQTLNHNVMYWYQQKSSQAPKLLFHYYDKDFNNEADTPDNFQSRRPNTSFCFLDIRSPGLGDTAMYLCATSRGTAINEKLFFGSGTQLSVL.

This clone was recorded a few times. The chain links TRBV7-8 to TRBJ1-3, with unresolved D. Germline loops: CDR1 SGHVS, CDR2 FQNEAQ. V was pared by 3 bases and J by 4 bases, with 10 bases between. The CDR3 contains 14 residues. CDR3 in DNA: TGTGCCAGCAGCTTTAGAGGGCTGGGAAACACCATATATTTT. This gives the protein CASSFRGLGNTIYF.

V and J are TRBV7-8 and TRBJ1-5, with no clear D. CDR3 length equals 14 residues. Trimming took off 3 bases at V and 0 bases at J, with 6 bases between the two ends. The germline CDR1 and CDR2 sequences are SGHVS and FQNEAQ. The CDR3 here is CASSFAASNQPQHF. In nucleotides, the CDR3 is TGTGCCAGCAGCTTCGCAGCTAGCAATCAGCCCCAGCATTTT.

A note on this clone: The sample holds other DNA sequences that translate to the same CDR3. The V gene is TRBV29-1, the J gene TRBJ2-3; 11 bases match TRBD2. CDR1 and CDR2 from the germline V gene are SQVTM and ANQGSEA. Losses at the gene ends were 6 bases for V and 4 bases for J; bases not matched to a gene: 3. CDR3 length equals 13 residues. CDR3 loop: CSVGTSGADTQYF. CDR3 DNA sequence: TGCAGCGTCGGGACTAGCGGAGCAGATACGCAGTATTTT.